This T cell receptor (beta chain) was sequenced for a study of spatial heterogeneity in lung cancer. TCRdb passed the 5' RACE reads through MiXCR, listing each CDR3 protein once. The sample shows some 3,100 distinct CDR3 sequences, roughly 5% of them seen only once. This clonotype was detected only a few times. As to time point: sample taken at primary tumor resection. This CDR3 is 12 amino acids long. V lost 6 bases and J lost 7, with 9 bases in between. The chain links TRBV12-3 or TRBV12-4 to TRBJ2-2, with unresolved D. This sequence was found in a male donor with early-stage non-small cell lung cancer. The sequencing here drew on normal lung tissue next to the tumor, taken at surgery. The CDR3 loop is CASSPLYGELFF. The CDR3 DNA reads TGTGCCAGCAGCCCCCTTTACGGGGAGCTGTTTTTT.